This record covers a single T cell receptor (beta chain). Investigators performed immunoSEQ version v3.0 at survey level. Sequencing used immunoSEQ multiplex PCR; TCRdb keeps in-frame clones, though not all of them. The sample has about 17,000 clones, around 79% seen once. Trimming removed 3 bases at V and 6 bases at J, with 14 bases between. Germline loops: CDR1 MGHDK, CDR2 SYGVNS. CDR3 length: 14 residues. This sample stems from a study of long-term antiretroviral therapy in people with HIV. This chain links TRBV25-1 with TRBJ1-2; D uncertain. This clonotype was obtained from a woman aged 35 to 49 with HIV. The sequencing used unsorted PBMCs, collected 2.3 years after starting antiretroviral therapy. The CDR3 DNA is TGTGCCAGCAGTGATTCTCCCTATCGGGATGGCTACACCTTC. Its translation is CASSDSPYRDGYTF.